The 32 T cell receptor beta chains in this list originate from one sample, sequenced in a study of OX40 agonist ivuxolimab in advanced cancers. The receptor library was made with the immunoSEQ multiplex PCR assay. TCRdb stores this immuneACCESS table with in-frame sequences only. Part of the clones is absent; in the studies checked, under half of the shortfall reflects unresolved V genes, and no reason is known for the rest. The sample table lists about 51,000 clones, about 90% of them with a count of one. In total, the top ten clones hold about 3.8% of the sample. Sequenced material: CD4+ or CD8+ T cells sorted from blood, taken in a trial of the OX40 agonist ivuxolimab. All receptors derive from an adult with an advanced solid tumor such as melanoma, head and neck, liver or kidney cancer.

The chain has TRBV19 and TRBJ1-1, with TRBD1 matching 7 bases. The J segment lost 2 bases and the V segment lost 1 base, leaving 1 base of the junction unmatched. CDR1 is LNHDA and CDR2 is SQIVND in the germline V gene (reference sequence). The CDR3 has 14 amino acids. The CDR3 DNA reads TGTGCCAGTAGTATAGGGGACAGAAACACTGAAGCTTTCTTT. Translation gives CASSIGDRNTEAFF.

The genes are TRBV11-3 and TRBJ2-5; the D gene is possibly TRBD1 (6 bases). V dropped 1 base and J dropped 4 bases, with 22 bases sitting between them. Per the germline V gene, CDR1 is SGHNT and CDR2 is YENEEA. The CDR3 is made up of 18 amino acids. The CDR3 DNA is TGTGCCAGCAGCTTAGGTGCGGCCAGGGGATCCGGGCTAGAGACCCAGTACTTC. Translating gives CASSLGAARGSGLETQYF.

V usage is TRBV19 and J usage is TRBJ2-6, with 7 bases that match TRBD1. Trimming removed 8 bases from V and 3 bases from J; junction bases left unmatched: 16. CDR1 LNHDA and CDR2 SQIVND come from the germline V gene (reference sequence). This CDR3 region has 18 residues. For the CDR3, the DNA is TGTGCCAGTTCGGGCGACAGGGCCGCAAGTGGTGGGGCCAACGTCCTGACTTTC. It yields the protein CASSGDRAASGGANVLTF.

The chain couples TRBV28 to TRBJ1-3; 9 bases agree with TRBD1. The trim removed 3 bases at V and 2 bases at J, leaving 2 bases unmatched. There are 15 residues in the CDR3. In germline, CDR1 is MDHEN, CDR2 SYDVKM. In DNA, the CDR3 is TGTGCCAGCAGTTTGGGGACAGGGACTGGAAACACCATATATTTT. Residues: CASSLGTGTGNTIYF. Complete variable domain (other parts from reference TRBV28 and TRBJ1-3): DVKVTQSSRYLVKRTGEKVFLECVQDMDHENMFWYRQDPGLGLRLIYFSYDVKMKEKGDIPEGYSVSREKKERFSLILESASTNQTSMYLCASSLGTGTGNTIYFGEGSWLTVV.

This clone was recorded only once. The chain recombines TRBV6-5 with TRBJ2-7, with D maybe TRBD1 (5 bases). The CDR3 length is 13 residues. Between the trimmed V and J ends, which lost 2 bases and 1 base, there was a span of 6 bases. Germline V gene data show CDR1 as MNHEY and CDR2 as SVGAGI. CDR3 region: CASSYGASYEQYF. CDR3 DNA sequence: TGTGCCAGCAGTTACGGGGCTTCCTACGAGCAGTACTTC.

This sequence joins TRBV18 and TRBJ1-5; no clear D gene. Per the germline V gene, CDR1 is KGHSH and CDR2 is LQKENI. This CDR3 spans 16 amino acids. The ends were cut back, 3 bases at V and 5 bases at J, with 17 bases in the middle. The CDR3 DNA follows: TGTGCCAGCTCACCGAGGTCGACGGGTTGGGATCAGCCCCAGCATTTT. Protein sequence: CASSPRSTGWDQPQHF.

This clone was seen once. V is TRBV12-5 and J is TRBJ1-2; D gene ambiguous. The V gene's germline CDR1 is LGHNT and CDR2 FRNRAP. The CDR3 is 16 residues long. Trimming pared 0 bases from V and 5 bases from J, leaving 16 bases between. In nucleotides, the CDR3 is TGTGCTAGTGGTTTGGTACTGGGAAGATGGGCGTATGGCTACACCTTC. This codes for CASGLVLGRWAYGYTF.

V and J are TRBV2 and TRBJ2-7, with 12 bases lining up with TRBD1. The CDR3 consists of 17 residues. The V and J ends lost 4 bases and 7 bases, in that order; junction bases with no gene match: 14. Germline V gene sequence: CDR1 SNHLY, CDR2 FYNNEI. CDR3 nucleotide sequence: TGTGCCAGCAGTGTGATTGGGACAGGGGGCCCCCGCGGGGAGCAGTACTTC. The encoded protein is CASSVIGTGGPRGEQYF.

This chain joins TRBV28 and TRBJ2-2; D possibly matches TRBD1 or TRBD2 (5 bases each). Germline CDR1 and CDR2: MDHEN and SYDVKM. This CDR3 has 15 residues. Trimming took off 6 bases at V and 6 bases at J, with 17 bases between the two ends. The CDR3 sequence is CASRTGPDWSGELFF. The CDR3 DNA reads TGTGCCAGCAGGACGGGGCCGGATTGGTCCGGGGAGCTGTTTTTT.

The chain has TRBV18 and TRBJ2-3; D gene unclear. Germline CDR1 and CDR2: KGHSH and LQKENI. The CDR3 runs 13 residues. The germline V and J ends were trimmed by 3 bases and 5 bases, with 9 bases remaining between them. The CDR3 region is CASSPRDVDTQYF. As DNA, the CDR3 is TGTGCCAGCTCACCCCGAGACGTAGATACGCAGTATTTT.

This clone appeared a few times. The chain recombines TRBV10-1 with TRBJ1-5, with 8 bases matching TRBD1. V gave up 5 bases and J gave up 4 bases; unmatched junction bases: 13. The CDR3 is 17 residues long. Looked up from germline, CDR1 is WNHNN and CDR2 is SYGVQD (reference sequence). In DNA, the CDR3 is TGCGCCAGCAGTCGTGCGCGGGACAGGAGCCCTAATCAGCCCCAGCATTTT. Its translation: CASSRARDRSPNQPQHF.

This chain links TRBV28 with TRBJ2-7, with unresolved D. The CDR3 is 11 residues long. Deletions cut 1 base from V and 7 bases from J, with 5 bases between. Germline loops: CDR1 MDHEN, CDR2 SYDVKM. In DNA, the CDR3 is TGTGCCAGCAGTTTATTGGGAGAGCAGTACTTC. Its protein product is CASSLLGEQYF.

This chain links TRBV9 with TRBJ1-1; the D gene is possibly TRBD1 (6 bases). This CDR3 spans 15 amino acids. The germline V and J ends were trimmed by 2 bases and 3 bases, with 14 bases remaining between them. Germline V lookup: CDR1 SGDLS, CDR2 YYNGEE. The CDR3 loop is CASSVGIRGDTEAFF. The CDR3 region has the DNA TGTGCCAGCAGCGTCGGGATTAGGGGGGACACTGAAGCTTTCTTT.

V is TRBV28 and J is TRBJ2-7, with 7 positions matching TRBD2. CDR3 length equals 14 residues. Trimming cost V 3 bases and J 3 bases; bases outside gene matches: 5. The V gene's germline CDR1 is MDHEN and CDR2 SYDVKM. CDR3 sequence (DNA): TGTGCCAGCAGTTTGGCCCCGGGGGGCTACGAGCAGTACTTC. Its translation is CASSLAPGGYEQYF. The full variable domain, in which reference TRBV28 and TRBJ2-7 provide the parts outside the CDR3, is DVKVTQSSRYLVKRTGEKVFLECVQDMDHENMFWYRQDPGLGLRLIYFSYDVKMKEKGDIPEGYSVSREKKERFSLILESASTNQTSMYLCASSLAPGGYEQYFGPGTRLTVT.

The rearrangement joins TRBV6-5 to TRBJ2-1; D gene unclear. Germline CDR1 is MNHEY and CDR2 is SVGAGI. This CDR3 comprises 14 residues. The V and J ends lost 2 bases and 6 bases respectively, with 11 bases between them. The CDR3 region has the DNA TGTGCCAGCAGTTACCTAGGGCAGGCCAATGAGCAGTTCTTC. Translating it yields CASSYLGQANEQFF.

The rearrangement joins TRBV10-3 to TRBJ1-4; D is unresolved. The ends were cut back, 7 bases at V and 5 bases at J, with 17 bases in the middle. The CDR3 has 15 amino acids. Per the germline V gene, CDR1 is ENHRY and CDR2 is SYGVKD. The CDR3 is CAIIFPTVINEKLFF. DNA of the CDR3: TGTGCCATCATTTTCCCGACGGTCATAAATGAAAAACTGTTTTTT.

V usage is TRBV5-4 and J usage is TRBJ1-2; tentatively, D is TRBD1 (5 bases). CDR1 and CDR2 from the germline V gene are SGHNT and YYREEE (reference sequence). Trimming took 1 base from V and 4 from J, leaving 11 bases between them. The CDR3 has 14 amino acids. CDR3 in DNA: TGTGCCAGCAGCTTGAAGGGGCCCGGCTATGGCTACACCTTC. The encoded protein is CASSLKGPGYGYTF.

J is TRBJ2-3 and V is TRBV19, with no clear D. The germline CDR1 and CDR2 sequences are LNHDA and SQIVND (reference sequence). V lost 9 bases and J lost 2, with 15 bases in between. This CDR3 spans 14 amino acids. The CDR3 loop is CASVDHSSTDTQYF. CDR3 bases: TGTGCCAGCGTGGACCATTCCTCCACAGATACGCAGTATTTT.

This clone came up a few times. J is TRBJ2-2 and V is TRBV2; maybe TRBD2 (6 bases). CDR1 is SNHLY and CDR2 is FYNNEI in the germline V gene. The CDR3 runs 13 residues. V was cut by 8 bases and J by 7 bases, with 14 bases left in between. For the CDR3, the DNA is TGTGCCAGCCGACTAGTTTTTGGCGGGGAGCTGTTTTTT. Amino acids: CASRLVFGGELFF.

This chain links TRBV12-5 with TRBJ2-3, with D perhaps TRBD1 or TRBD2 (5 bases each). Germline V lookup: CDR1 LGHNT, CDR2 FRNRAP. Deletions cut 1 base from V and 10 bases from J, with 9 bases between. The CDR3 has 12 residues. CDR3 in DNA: TGTGCTAGTGGTTTGGACCGGGGCGCGCAGTATTTT. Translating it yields CASGLDRGAQYF.

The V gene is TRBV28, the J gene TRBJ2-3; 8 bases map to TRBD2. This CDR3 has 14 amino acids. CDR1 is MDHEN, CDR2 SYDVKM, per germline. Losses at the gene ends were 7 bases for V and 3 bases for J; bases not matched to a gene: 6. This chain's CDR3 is CASIQSGSTDTQYF. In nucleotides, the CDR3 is TGTGCCAGCATCCAGAGCGGGAGTACAGATACGCAGTATTTT.

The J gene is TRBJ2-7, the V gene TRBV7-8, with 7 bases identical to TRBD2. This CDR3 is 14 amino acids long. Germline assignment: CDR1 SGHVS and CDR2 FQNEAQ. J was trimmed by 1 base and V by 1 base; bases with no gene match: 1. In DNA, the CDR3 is TGTGCCAGCAGCTTAGGAGCGGGATCCTACGAGCAGTACTTC. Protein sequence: CASSLGAGSYEQYF.

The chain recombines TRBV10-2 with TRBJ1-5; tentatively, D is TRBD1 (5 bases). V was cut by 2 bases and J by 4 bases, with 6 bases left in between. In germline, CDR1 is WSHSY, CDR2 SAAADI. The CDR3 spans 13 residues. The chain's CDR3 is CASSEGGNQPQHF. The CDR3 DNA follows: TGCGCCAGCAGTGAGGGGGGGAATCAGCCCCAGCATTTT.

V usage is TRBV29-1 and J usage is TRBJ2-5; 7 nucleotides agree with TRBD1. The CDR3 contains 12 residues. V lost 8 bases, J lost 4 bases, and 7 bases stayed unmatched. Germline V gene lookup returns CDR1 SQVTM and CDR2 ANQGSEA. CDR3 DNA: TGCAGCATAGAGACAGGGATAGAGACCCAGTACTTC. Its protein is CSIETGIETQYF.

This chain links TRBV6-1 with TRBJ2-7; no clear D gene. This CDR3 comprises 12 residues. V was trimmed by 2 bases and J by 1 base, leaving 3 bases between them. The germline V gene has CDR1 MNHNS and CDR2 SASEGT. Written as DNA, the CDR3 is TGTGCCAGCAGTGAACAGTCCTACGAGCAGTACTTC. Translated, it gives CASSEQSYEQYF.

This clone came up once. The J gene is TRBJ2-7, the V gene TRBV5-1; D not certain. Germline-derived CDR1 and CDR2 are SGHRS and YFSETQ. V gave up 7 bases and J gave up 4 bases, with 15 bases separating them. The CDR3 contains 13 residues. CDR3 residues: CASQSPVAYEQYF. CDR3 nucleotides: TGCGCCAGCCAATCACCAGTCGCGTACGAGCAGTACTTC.

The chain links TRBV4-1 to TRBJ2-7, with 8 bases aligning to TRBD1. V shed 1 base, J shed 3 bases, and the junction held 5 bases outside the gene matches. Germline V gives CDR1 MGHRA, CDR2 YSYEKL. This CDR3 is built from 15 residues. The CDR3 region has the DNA TGCGCCAGCAGCCAAGGACAGGGGATAGACTACGAGCAGTACTTC. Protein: CASSQGQGIDYEQYF.

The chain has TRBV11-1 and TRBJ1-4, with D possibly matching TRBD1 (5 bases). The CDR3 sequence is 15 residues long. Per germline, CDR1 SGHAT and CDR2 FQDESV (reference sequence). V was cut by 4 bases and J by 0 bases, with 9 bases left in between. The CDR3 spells CASSSQGATNEKLFF. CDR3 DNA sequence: TGTGCCAGCAGCTCTCAGGGCGCAACTAATGAAAAACTGTTTTTT.

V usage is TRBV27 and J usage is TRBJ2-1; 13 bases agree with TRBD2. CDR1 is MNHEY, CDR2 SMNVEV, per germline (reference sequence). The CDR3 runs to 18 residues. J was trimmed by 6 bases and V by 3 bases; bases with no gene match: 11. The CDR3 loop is CASSFKGLGTSGINEQFF. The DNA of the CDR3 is TGTGCCAGCAGTTTTAAGGGTCTCGGGACTAGCGGGATCAATGAGCAGTTCTTC.

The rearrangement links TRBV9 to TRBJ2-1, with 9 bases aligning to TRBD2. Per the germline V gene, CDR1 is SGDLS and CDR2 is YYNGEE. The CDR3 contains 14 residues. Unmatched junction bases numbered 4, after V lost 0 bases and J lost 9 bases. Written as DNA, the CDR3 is TGTGCCAGCAGCGTAGTGACTAGCGGAAGTGAGCAGTTCTTC. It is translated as CASSVVTSGSEQFF. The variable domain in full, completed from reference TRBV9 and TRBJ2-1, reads DSGVTQTPKHLITATGQRVTLRCSPRSGDLSVYWYQQSLDQGLQFLIQYYNGEERAKGNILERFSAQQFPDLHSELNLSSLELGDSALYFCASSVVTSGSEQFFGPGTRLTVL.

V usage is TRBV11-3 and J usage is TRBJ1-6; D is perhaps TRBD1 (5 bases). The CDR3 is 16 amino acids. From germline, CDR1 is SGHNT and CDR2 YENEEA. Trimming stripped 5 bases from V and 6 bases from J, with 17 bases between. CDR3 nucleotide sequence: TGTGCCAGCAGCCCGGCACGGGGGACTCGTAATTCACCCCTCCACTTT. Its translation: CASSPARGTRNSPLHF.

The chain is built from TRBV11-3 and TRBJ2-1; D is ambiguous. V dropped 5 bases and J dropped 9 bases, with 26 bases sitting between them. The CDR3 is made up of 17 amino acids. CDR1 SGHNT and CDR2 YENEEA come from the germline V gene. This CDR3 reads CASSQKKTAMVSGEQFF. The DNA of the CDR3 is TGTGCCAGCAGCCAGAAGAAGACCGCAATGGTTTCTGGTGAGCAGTTCTTC.